This TCR beta chain was observed in a study of radiation and T cells in renal cell carcinoma. Findings and limits, study-wide: In blood, top tumor clones expanded by 2 weeks, shrinking by 4. Baseline intratumoral clonotype presence is unknown without pretreatment biopsies.

Time point indicated: baseline pretreatment blood. Treatment specified: 15 Gy SBRT to primary tumor, nephrectomy 4 weeks later. This CDR3 is built from 15 residues. V lost 6 bases and J lost 5; bases outside the gene matches: 10. Germline V gene lookup returns CDR1 LNHDA and CDR2 SQIVND (reference sequence). Here immunoSEQ multiplex PCR was the method, and the copy in TCRdb shows in-frame clones only, minus some. The sample carries over 120,000 clones, about 88% recorded once. On this clone: The target antigen is unknown.

The specimen comprised blood, sampled from a patient whose treatment included radiotherapy and nephrectomy. This TCR derives from a woman aged 45-65 years with renal cell carcinoma. The chain recombines TRBV19 with TRBJ2-5; 9 nucleotides line up with TRBD1. The CDR3 DNA is TGTGCCAGTAGCTCCGGGACAGGGTGGTGGGAGACCCAGTACTTC. Its translation: CASSSGTGWWETQYF.